This T cell receptor beta chain was identified in a study of cytomegalovirus exposure and HLA in healthy donors. Study outcomes and limitations: When a later analysis compared HLA-associated TCR beta chains with equally common others, the HLA-associated chains turned out to be more clonally expanded and to have lower generation probabilities.

The primer mix had 60 Vbeta and 13 Jbeta primers. Libraries were prepared by immunoSEQ multiplex PCR; TCRdb keeps only in-frame clonotypes and omits some of them. The sample gives about 60,000 clones, about 82% of which show up once; roughly 4% is in the top ten. CDR3 length: 13 amino acids. Germline V lookup: CDR1 MGHRA, CDR2 YSYEKL. Trimming stripped 3 bases from V and 3 bases from J, with 6 bases between. Comments on this clone: Its antigen remains unknown.

The V call is TRBV4-1, the J call TRBJ2-1; the D is unclear. This receptor was obtained from a woman aged 25 to 39 in good health and CMV-seronegative. The sample comprised PBMCs. The CDR3 is CASSQRSYNEQFF. In DNA form, the CDR3 reads TGCGCCAGCAGCCAGCGGAGCTACAATGAGCAGTTCTTC.